This passage covers 9 T cell receptor beta chains from one sample sequenced in a study of cytomegalovirus exposure and HLA in healthy donors. PCR was performed using 60 Vbeta and 13 Jbeta primers. Libraries were prepared by immunoSEQ multiplex PCR; TCRdb keeps only in-frame clonotypes and omits some of them. The sample's table shows around 78,000 clones. Input material: PBMCs. All receptors come from a man in his late teens or twenties in good health and CMV-seropositive.

The V gene is TRBV10-2, the J gene TRBJ1-2; tentative D call: TRBD1 (6 bases). V gave up 8 bases and J gave up 4 bases, with 14 bases separating them. The CDR3 sequence is 13 residues long. Germline V lookup: CDR1 WSHSY, CDR2 SAAADI. As DNA, the CDR3 is TGCGCCAGCGGCACAGGGCGTGTCTATGGCTACACCTTC. This codes for CASGTGRVYGYTF.

V gene TRBV15 combines with J gene TRBJ1-4; perhaps TRBD1 as D (5 bases). The germline V gene encodes CDR1 LNHNV and CDR2 YYDKDF (reference sequence). The CDR3 loop spans 15 amino acids. The germline V and J ends were trimmed by 5 bases and 3 bases, with 13 bases remaining between them. The CDR3 reads CATSGADRPNEKLFF. The CDR3 bases are TGTGCCACCAGCGGGGCCGACAGACCTAATGAAAAACTGTTTTTT.

The chain carries TRBV10-3 and TRBJ2-2; TRBD2 matches at 7 bases. With V trimmed by 0 bases and J by 3 bases, 1 base remained unmatched. The V gene's germline CDR1 is ENHRY and CDR2 SYGVKD. There are 15 residues in the CDR3. CDR3 DNA sequence: TGTGCCATCAGTGAGTCCCGGGGGGACACCGGGGAGCTGTTTTTT. Protein sequence: CAISESRGDTGELFF.

Points on this clone: A read error may produce the germline difference seen at one junction end. This same CDR3 is encoded by further DNA sequences in the sample. The V call is TRBV5-1, the J call TRBJ1-1; 10 nucleotides line up with TRBD1. The CDR3 consists of 18 residues. CDR1 SGHRS and CDR2 YFSETQ come from the germline V gene. The DNA of the CDR3 is TGCGCCAGCAGCGGACAGGGGGTGCGACCATTCATGAACACTGAGGCTTTCTTT. Translated: CASSGQGVRPFMNTEAFF.

The V gene is TRBV6-1, the J gene TRBJ1-4, with 9 bases lining up with TRBD1. Losses at the gene ends were 7 bases for V and 6 bases for J; bases not matched to a gene: 3. Germline-derived CDR1 and CDR2 are MNHNS and SASEGT. This CDR3 is built from 13 residues. CDR3 loop: CASMGQGYEKLFF. CDR3 nucleotides: TGTGCCAGCATGGGACAGGGATATGAAAAACTGTTTTTT.

This chain joins TRBV6-1 and TRBJ2-7, with D possibly being TRBD1 (5 bases). Germline V gene lookup returns CDR1 MNHNS and CDR2 SASEGT. Trimming left V 4 bases short and J 9 bases short, with 25 bases between. The length of the CDR3 is 16 residues. The CDR3: CASSVYRKGQSLGQYF. As DNA, the CDR3 is TGTGCCAGCAGTGTCTACCGAAAGGGGCAATCATTGGGGCAGTACTTC.

J is TRBJ2-5 and V is TRBV7-9, with D unclear. CDR1 and CDR2 (germline): SEHNR, FQNEAQ (reference sequence). The V gene lost 3 bases and the J gene lost 5 bases, with 7 bases spanning the gap. The CDR3 runs 12 residues. CDR3 nucleotide sequence: TGTGCCAGCAGCTTTACTTGGGAGACCCAGTACTTC. Translated: CASSFTWETQYF.

The V call is TRBV6-6, the J call TRBJ1-1; 8 bases are a match to TRBD1. CDR3 length: 15 amino acids. After removal of 2 bases from V and 5 bases from J, the junction contained 7 bases not matched to a gene. The V gene's germline CDR1 is MNHNY and CDR2 SVGAGI (reference sequence). CDR3 region: CASSYHVTGETEAFF. In DNA, the CDR3 is TGTGCCAGCAGTTACCACGTGACAGGGGAGACTGAAGCTTTCTTT.

This chain's CDR3 is CASSSQGGEQYF. CDR3 nucleotide sequence: TGTGCCAGCAGCTCCCAGGGGGGCGAGCAGTACTTC. The rearrangement links TRBV7-8 to TRBJ2-7; tentatively, D is TRBD1 (7 bases). V was cut by 4 bases and J by 6 bases, with 10 bases left in between. The CDR3 totals 12 residues. Looked up from germline, CDR1 is SGHVS and CDR2 is FQNEAQ. The full variable domain, in which reference TRBV7-8 and TRBJ2-7 provide the parts outside the CDR3, is GAGVSQSPRYKVAKRGQDVALRCDPISGHVSLFWYQQALGQGPEFLTYFQNEAQLDKSGLPSDRFFAERPEGSVSTLKIQRTQQEDSAVYLCASSSQGGEQYFGPGTRLTVT.